This T cell receptor beta chain is from a study of T cells in Graves' hyperthyroidism and ophthalmopathy. Study observations and caveats: Most expanded thyroid clonotypes above 0.001 also appeared in blood.

This clonotype appeared many times. Its antigen is not identified. The TCR beta CDR3 regions underwent amplification using RNA transcripts as the source. The primer set for the first-round RT-PCR of the TCR CDR3 was HTBI. TCRdb processed the multiplex PCR reads anew with MiXCR; each CDR3 protein has one entry. The table shows fewer than 300,000 distinct CDR3 sequences, with about 16% occurring only once. Blood was drawn at first hyperthyroidism diagnosis, before any ophthalmopathy symptoms. V dropped 3 bases and J dropped 2 bases, with 5 bases sitting between them. The CDR3 extends over 12 amino acids. Germline CDR1 and CDR2: DFQATT and SNEGSKA (reference sequence).

The receptor comes from a woman between 50 and 59 years old with Graves' hyperthyroidism that later progressed to Graves' ophthalmopathy. The chain employs TRBV20-1 and TRBJ2-1, with D possibly being TRBD2 (5 bases). The specimen was blood. The CDR3 DNA reads TGCAGTGCTAGCGGGGCCTACAATGAGCAGTTCTTC. It translates to CSASGAYNEQFF.